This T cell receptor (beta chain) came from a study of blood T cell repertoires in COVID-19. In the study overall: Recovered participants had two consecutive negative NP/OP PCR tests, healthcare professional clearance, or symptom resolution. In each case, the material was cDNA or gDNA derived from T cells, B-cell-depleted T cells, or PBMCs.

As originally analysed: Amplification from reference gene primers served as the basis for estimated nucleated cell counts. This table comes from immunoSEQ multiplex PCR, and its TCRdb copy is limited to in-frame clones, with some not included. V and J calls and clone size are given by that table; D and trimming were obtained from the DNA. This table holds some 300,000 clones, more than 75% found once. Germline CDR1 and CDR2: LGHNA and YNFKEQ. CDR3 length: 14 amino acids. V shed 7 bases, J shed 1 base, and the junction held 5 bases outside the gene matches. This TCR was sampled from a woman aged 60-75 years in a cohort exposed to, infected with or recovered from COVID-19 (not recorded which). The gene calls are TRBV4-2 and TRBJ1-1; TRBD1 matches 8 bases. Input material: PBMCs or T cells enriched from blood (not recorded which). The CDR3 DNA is TGTGCCAGCAACGGACAGGGTCCGAACACTGAAGCTTTCTTT. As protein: CASNGQGPNTEAFF.